This T cell receptor beta chain originates from a study of T-cell memory formation after mild COVID-19. On the study more broadly: TCR clusters were mostly donor specific.

General study results and limits: Later expanders leaned CD4+, whereas clones that contracted between day 15 and 85 were balanced CD4/CD8. That cross-reactive memory joined was suggested by some responding clones appearing in pre-infection memory.

5'RACE primed from the constant segment yielded TCR alpha and TCR beta cDNA libraries bearing sample barcodes and UMIs. TCRdb itself ran the 5' RACE reads through MiXCR, one entry per CDR3 protein. In the table there are approximately 390,000 distinct CDR3 sequences, 15% to 20% of which are singletons. CDR3 length equals 13 residues. Trimming left V 4 bases short and J 1 base short, with 7 bases between. Germline-derived CDR1 and CDR2 are SGHTA and FQGNSA. This clonotype has at least ten counts. Its antigen is unidentified. This chain links TRBV7-2 with TRBJ1-1; a weak D match, TRBD1 (5 bases). Sequencing was performed on PBMCs or a T cell subset sorted from them (not recorded which). The source of this sequence is a man aged 18 to 29 who had mild COVID-19 (a few samples of this study predate the infection). Cell type and time point are not known. CDR3 region: CASSSDRNTEAFF. DNA for the CDR3: TGTGCCAGCAGCTCCGACAGGAACACTGAAGCTTTCTTT.